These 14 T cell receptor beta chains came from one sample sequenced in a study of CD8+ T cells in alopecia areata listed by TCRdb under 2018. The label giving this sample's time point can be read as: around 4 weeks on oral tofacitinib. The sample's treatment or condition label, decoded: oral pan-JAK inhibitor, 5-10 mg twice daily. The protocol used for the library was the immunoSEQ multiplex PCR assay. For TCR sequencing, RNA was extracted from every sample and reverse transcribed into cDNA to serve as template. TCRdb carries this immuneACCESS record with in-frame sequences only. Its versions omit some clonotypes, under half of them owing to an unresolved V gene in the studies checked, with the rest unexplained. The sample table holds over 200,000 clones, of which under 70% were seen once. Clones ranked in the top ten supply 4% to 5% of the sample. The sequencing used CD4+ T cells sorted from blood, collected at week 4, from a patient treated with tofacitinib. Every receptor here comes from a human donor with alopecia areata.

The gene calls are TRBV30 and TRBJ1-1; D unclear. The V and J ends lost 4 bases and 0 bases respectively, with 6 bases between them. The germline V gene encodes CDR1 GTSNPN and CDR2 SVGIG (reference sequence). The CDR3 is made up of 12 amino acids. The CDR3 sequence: CAWNGVNTEAFF. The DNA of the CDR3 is TGTGCCTGGAATGGGGTGAACACTGAAGCTTTCTTT.

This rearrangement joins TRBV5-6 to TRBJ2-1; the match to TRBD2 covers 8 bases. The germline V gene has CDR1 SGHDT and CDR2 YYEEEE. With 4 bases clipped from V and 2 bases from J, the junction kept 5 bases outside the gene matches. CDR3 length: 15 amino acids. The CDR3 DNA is TGTGCCAGCAGCCCCGGGACTAGGGCCTACAATGAGCAGTTCTTC. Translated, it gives CASSPGTRAYNEQFF. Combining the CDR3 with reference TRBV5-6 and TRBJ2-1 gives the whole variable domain DAGVTQSPTHLIKTRGQQVTLRCSPKSGHDTVSWYQQALGQGPQFIFQYYEEEERQRGNFPDRFSGHQFPNYSSELNVNALLLGDSALYLCASSPGTRAYNEQFFGPGTRLTVL.

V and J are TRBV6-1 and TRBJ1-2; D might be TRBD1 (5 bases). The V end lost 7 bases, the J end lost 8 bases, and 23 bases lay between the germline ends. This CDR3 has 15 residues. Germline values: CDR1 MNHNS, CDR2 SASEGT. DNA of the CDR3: TGTGCCAGCAACGGAAACGGGGGACCTAGGGGAGGCTACACCTTC. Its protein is CASNGNGGPRGGYTF.

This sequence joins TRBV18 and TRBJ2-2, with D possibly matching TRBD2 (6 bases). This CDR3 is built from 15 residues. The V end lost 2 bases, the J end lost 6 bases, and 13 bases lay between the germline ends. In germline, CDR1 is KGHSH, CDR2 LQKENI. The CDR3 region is CASSPVSGDSGELFF. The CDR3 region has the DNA TGTGCCAGCTCACCAGTGTCGGGGGATTCCGGGGAGCTGTTTTTT. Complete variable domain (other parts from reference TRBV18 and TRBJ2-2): NAGVMQNPRHLVRRRGQEARLRCSPMKGHSHVYWYRQLPEEGLKFMVYLQKENIIDESGMPKERFSAEFPKEGPSILRIQQVVRGDSAAYFCASSPVSGDSGELFFGEGSRLTVL.

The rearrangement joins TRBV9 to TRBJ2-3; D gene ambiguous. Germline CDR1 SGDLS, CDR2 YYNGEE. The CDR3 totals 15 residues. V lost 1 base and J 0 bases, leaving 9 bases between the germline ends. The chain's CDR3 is CASSVSSVSTDTQYF. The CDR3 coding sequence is TGTGCCAGCAGCGTATCCTCCGTGAGCACAGATACGCAGTATTTT.

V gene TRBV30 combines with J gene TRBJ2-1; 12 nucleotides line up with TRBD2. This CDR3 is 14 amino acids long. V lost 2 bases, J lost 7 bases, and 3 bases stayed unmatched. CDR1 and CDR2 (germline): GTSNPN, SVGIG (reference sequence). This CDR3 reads CAWSFLAGGNEQFF. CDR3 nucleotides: TGTGCCTGGAGTTTCCTAGCGGGGGGGAATGAGCAGTTCTTC.

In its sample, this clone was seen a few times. CDR3 bases: TGTGCCAGCACTACGCCCCGATTAAACTACGAGCAGTACTTC. It is translated as CASTTPRLNYEQYF. The gene calls are TRBV27 and TRBJ2-7; no definite D call. Trimming shortened V by 7 bases and J by 3 bases, and 16 bases separated the two germline ends. Looked up from germline, CDR1 is MNHEY and CDR2 is SMNVEV (reference sequence). The CDR3 sequence is 14 residues long.

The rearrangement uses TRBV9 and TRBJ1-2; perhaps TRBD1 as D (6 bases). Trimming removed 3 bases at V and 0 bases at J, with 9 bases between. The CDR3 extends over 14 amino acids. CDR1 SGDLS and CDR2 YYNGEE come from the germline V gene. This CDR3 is CASSATGANYGYTF. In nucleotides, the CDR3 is TGTGCCAGCAGCGCGACAGGAGCTAACTATGGCTACACCTTC.

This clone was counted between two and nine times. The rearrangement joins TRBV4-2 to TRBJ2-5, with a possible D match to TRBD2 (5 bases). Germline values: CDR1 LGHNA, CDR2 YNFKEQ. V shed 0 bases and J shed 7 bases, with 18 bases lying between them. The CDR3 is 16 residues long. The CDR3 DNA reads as TGTGCCAGCAGCCAAGATCCTAGCAGCGGCGCCAGGACCCAGTACTTC. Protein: CASSQDPSSGARTQYF.

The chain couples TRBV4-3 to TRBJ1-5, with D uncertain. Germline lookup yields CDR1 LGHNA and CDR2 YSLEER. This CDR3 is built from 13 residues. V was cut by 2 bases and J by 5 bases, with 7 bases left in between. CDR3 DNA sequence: TGCGCCAGCAGCCAATTGAGGGATCAGCCCCAGCATTTT. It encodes CASSQLRDQPQHF.

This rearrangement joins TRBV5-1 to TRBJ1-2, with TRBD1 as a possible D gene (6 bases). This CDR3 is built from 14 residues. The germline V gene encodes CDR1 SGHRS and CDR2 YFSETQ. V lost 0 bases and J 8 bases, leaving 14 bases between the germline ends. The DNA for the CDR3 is TGCGCCAGCAGCTTGGGTTCGGGGGCGAAAGGCTACACCTTC. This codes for CASSLGSGAKGYTF.

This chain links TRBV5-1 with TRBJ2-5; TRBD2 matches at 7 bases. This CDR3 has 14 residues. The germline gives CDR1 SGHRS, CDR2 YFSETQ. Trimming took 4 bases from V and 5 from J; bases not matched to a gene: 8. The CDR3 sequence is CASSPPGGTETQYF. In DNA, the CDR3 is TGCGCCAGCAGCCCCCCCGGGGGGACCGAGACCCAGTACTTC.

In nucleotides, the CDR3 is TGCAGCGCCACTGGACAGGGGGCGTATGGCTACACCTTC. Translation gives CSATGQGAYGYTF. The gene calls are TRBV29-1 and TRBJ1-2; 11 nucleotides line up with TRBD1. Germline CDR1 and CDR2: SQVTM and ANQGSEA. The CDR3 has 13 amino acids. V was pared by 7 bases and J by 5 bases, with 6 bases of the junction left unmatched.

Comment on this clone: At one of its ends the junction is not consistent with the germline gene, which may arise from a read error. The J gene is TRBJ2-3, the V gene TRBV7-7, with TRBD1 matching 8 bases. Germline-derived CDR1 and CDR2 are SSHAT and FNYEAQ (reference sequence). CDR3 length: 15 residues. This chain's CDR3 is CASSLTGGSTDTQYF. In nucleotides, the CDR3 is TGTGCTAGCAGCTTAACAGGGGGGAGCACAGATACGCAGTATTTT.